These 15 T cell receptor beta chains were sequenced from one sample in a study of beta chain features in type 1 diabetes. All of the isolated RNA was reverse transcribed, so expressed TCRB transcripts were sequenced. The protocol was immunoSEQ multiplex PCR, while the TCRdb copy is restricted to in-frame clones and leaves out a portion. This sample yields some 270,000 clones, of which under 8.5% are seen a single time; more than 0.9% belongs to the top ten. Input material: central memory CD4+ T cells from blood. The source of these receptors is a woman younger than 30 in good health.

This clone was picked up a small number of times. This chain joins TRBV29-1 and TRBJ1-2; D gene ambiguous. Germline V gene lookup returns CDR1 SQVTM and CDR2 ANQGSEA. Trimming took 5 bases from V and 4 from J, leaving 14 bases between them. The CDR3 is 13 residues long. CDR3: CSVREPAFYGYTF. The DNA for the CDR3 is TGCAGCGTTCGAGAACCGGCCTTCTATGGCTACACCTTC.

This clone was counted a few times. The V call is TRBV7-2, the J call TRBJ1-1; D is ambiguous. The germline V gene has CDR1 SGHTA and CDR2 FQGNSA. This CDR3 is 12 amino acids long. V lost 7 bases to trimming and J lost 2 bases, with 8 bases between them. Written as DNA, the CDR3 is TGTGCCAGCACAAACTTTAACACTGAAGCTTTCTTT. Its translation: CASTNFNTEAFF.

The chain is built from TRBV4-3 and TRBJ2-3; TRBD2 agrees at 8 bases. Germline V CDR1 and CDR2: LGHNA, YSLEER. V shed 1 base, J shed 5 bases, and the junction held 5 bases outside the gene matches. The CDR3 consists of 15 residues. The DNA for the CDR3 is TGCGCCAGCAGCCAAGTGGCGGGGGGTGGAGATACGCAGTATTTT. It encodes CASSQVAGGGDTQYF.

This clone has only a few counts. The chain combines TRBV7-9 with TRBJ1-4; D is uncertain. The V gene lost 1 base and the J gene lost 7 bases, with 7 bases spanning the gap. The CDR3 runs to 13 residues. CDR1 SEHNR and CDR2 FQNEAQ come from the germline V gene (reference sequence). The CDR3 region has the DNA TGTGCCAGCAGCTTAGGTGGGAGTGAAAAACTGTTTTTT. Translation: CASSLGGSEKLFF. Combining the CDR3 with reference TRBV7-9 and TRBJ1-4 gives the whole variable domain DTGVSQNPRHKITKRGQNVTFRCDPISEHNRLYWYRQTLGQGPEFLTYFQNEAQLEKSRLLSDRFSAERPKGSFSTLEIQRTEQGDSAMYLCASSLGGSEKLFFGSGTQLSVL.

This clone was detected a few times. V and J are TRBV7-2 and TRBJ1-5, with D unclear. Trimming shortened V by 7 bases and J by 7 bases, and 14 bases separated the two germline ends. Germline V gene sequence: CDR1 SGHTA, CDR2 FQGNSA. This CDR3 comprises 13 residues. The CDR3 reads CASTQRPGQPQHF. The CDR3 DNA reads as TGTGCCAGCACCCAACGGCCCGGGCAGCCCCAGCATTTT.

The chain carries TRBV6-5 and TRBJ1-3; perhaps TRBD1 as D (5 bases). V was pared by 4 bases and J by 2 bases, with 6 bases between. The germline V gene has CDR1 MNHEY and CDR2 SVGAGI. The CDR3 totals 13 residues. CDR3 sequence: CASSWGTGNTIYF. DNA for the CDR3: TGTGCCAGCAGTTGGGGGACTGGAAACACCATATATTTT.

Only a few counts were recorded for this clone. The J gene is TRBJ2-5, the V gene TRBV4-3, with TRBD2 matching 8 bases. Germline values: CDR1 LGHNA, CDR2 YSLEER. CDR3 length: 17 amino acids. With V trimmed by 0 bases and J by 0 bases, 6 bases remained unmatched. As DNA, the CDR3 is TGCGCCAGCAGCCAAGAGTTAGCGGGGCGGAACCAAGAGACCCAGTACTTC. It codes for CASSQELAGRNQETQYF.

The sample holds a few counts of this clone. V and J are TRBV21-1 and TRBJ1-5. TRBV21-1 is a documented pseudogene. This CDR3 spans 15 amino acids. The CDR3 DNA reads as TGTGCCAGCACCATGAGAGGGGGGAGCAATCAGCCCCAGCATTTT. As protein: CASTMRGGSNQPQHF.

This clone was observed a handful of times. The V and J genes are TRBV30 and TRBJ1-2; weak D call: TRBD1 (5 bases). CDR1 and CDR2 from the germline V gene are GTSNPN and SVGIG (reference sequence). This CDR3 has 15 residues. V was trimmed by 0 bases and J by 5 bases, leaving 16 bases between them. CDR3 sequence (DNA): TGTGCCTGGAGTGTACGGTCGAAGGGGCAGTATGGCTACACCTTC. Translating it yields CAWSVRSKGQYGYTF. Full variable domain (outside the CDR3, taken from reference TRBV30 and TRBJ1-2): SQTIHQWPATLVQPVGSPLSLECTVEGTSNPNLYWYRQAAGRGLQLLFYSVGIGQISSEVPQNLSASRPQDRQFILSSKKLLLSDSGFYLCAWSVRSKGQYGYTFGSGTRLTVV.

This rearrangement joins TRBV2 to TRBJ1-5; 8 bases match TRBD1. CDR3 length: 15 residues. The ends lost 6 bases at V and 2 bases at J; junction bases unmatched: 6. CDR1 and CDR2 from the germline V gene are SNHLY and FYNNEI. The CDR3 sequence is CASRPTGDGNQPQHF. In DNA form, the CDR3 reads TGTGCCAGCAGACCGACAGGGGATGGCAATCAGCCCCAGCATTTT.

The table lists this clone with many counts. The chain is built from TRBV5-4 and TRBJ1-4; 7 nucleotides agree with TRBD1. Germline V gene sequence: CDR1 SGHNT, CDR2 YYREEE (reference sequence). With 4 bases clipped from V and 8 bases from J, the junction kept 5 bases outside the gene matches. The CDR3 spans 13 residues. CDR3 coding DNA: TGTGCCAGCAGCGCGGAGACAGGGGAAAAACTGTTTTTT. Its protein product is CASSAETGEKLFF.

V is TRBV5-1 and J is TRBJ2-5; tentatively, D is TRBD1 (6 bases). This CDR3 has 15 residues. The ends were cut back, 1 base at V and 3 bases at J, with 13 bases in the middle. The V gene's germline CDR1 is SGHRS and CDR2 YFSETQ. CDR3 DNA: TGCGCCAGCAGCTTGACGTCCAGGGGAAAAGAGACCCAGTACTTC. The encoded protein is CASSLTSRGKETQYF.

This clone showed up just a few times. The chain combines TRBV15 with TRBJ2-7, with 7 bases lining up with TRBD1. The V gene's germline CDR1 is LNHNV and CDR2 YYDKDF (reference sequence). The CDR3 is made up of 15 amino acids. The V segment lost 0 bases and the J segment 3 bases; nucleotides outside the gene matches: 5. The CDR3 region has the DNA TGTGCCACCAGCAGAGAGAGGACAGGTAACTACGAGCAGTACTTC. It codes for CATSRERTGNYEQYF.

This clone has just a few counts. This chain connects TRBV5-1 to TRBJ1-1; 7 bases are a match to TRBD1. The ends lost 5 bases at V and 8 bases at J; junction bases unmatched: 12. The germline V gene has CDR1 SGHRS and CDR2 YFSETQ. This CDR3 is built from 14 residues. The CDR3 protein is CASSEGAGNLEAFF. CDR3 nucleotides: TGCGCCAGCAGTGAGGGGGCGGGGAACCTGGAAGCTTTCTTT.

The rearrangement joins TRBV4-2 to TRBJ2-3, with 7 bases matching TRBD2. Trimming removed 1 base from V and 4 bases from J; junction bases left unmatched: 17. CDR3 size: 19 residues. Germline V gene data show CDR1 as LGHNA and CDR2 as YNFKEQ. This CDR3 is CASSQGLAGWEEGPDTQYF. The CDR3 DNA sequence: TGTGCCAGCAGCCAAGGACTAGCAGGTTGGGAAGAAGGGCCAGATACGCAGTATTTT.